This note documents a single T cell receptor (beta chain) sequence. Sequenced by immunoSEQ multiplex PCR; TCRdb stores in-frame clones only, minus some. The sample holds roughly 560,000 clones; 70% to 80% are singletons and the top ten take roughly 0.013%. This sample is drawn from a study of shared T cell receptors in the human thymus. The CDR3 has 11 amino acids. CDR1 and CDR2 (germline): MNHGY, SVAAGI. The ends were cut back, 5 bases at V and 9 bases at J, with 8 bases in the middle. The same data also contributed to another study, on human thymus T cells. That source adds: Resections from corrective heart surgery provided thymus tissue. Blood and thymic repertoires both appeared biased in V and J gene usage. Related research described thymic repertoires that were highly overlapping among unrelated individuals.

This clonotype originated in a boy under two years old with a congenital heart defect. The source material was thymocytes. The chain links TRBV6-9 to TRBJ2-1; D might be TRBD2 (6 bases). CDR3 nucleotide sequence: TGTGCCAGCAGTCGGGGAGGTGAGCAGTTCTTC. This codes for CASSRGGEQFF.